These 26 T cell receptor beta chains came from one sample sequenced in a study of CD8 T cells in ankylosing spondylitis. TCRdb recomputed calls from the 5' RACE reads with MiXCR, one row per CDR3 protein. This sample has some 7,000 distinct CDR3 sequences, with 2.8% found just once. The material sequenced was blood, either unsorted or a sorted T cell fraction (not recorded which). All receptors derive from a female donor with ankylosing spondylitis or in good health (not recorded which).

The chain recombines TRBV9 with TRBJ2-1; 7 nucleotides line up with TRBD2. The junction had 12 bases not matched to a gene; V was cut back by 3 bases and J by 3 bases. The CDR3 loop spans 17 amino acids. CDR1 SGDLS and CDR2 YYNGEE come from the germline V gene. The CDR3 bases are TGTGCCAGCAGCGCCCAACCGGGGGGAAGTAGCTACAATGAGCAGTTCTTC. It yields the protein CASSAQPGGSSYNEQFF. Based on the CDR3 plus reference TRBV9 and TRBJ2-1, the full variable domain is DSGVTQTPKHLITATGQRVTLRCSPRSGDLSVYWYQQSLDQGLQFLIQYYNGEERAKGNILERFSAQQFPDLHSELNLSSLELGDSALYFCASSAQPGGSSYNEQFFGPGTRLTVL.

At least ten counts were recorded for this clonotype. The rearrangement joins TRBV9 to TRBJ2-7, with D perhaps matching TRBD1 (5 bases). V gave up 0 bases and J gave up 5 bases, with 15 bases separating them. The CDR3 extends over 15 amino acids. Germline CDR1 SGDLS, CDR2 YYNGEE. The CDR3 sequence: CASSVVGAARNEQYF. CDR3 nucleotide sequence: TGTGCCAGCAGCGTAGTTGGGGCGGCAAGGAACGAGCAGTACTTC.

In this sample, this clonotype turned up many times. The chain links TRBV9 to TRBJ2-2; D not certain. V lost 2 bases to trimming and J lost 2 bases, with 4 bases between them. Germline V gene sequence: CDR1 SGDLS, CDR2 YYNGEE. The CDR3 runs 13 residues. The CDR3 protein is CASSVPNTGELFF. CDR3 DNA: TGTGCCAGCAGCGTCCCCAACACCGGGGAGCTGTTTTTT.

This clonotype is deemed medium-sized. J is TRBJ2-3 and V is TRBV9, with D unclear. The CDR3 sequence is 13 residues long. Per the germline V gene, CDR1 is SGDLS and CDR2 is YYNGEE. The V end was cut by 7 bases, the J end by 0 bases, with 9 bases between. The CDR3 loop is CASARASTDTQYF. CDR3 nucleotide sequence: TGTGCCAGCGCCCGTGCTAGCACAGATACGCAGTATTTT.

This clonotype was recorded at least ten times. V is TRBV9 and J is TRBJ2-1; either TRBD1 or TRBD2 may fit D (5 bases each). The CDR3 is 16 residues long. V was clipped by 2 bases and J by 2 bases, with 14 bases between them. The V gene's germline CDR1 is SGDLS and CDR2 YYNGEE. CDR3 sequence reads: CASSVSGTATYNEQFF. The CDR3 nucleotides read TGTGCCAGCAGCGTCTCCGGGACGGCGACCTACAATGAGCAGTTCTTC. The whole variable domain, filled in from reference TRBV9 and TRBJ2-1, reads DSGVTQTPKHLITATGQRVTLRCSPRSGDLSVYWYQQSLDQGLQFLIQYYNGEERAKGNILERFSAQQFPDLHSELNLSSLELGDSALYFCASSVSGTATYNEQFFGPGTRLTVL.

This clonotype occurred many times. The rearrangement joins TRBV9 to TRBJ2-1; D gene unclear. The V end was cut by 0 bases, the J end by 0 bases, with 16 bases between. This CDR3 comprises 18 residues. Germline V gene sequence: CDR1 SGDLS, CDR2 YYNGEE. This CDR3 reads CASSVEHPGVGSYNEQFF. CDR3 coding DNA: TGTGCCAGCAGCGTAGAGCACCCAGGCGTCGGCTCCTACAATGAGCAGTTCTTC.

This clonotype is labeled medium-sized. V and J are TRBV9 and TRBJ2-1, with 10 bases matching TRBD2. J gave up 7 bases and V 0 bases, and 19 bases lay outside the gene matches. The germline gives CDR1 SGDLS, CDR2 YYNGEE. This CDR3 is built from 20 residues. This chain's CDR3 is CASSVGVTVLAGSVWNEQFF. The DNA for the CDR3 is TGTGCCAGCAGCGTAGGGGTGACGGTACTAGCGGGAAGTGTCTGGAATGAGCAGTTCTTC.

This clonotype was found many times. This chain connects TRBV9 to TRBJ2-5; no reliable D call. The CDR3 is 16 amino acids. V dropped 1 base and J dropped 1 base, with 14 bases sitting between them. Germline CDR1 and CDR2: SGDLS and YYNGEE. CDR3 nucleotides: TGTGCCAGCAGCGTACTCCCGGAATTGGGCCAAGAGACCCAGTACTTC. Translating gives CASSVLPELGQETQYF.

This clonotype has at least ten counts. CDR3 nucleotides: TGTGCCAGCAGCGTAGCTGCGGGAGGCACCGGGGAGCTGTTTTTT. Protein: CASSVAAGGTGELFF. The chain recombines TRBV9 with TRBJ2-2; 8 nucleotides align to TRBD2. CDR1 SGDLS and CDR2 YYNGEE come from the germline V gene. The V segment lost 0 bases and the J segment 4 bases; nucleotides outside the gene matches: 2. CDR3 length: 15 amino acids.

This clonotype has a count of ten or more. The chain is built from TRBV9 and TRBJ2-2, with D maybe TRBD2 (7 bases). The CDR3 covers 16 residues. CDR1 and CDR2 (germline): SGDLS, YYNGEE. V was shortened by 4 bases and J by 5 bases, with 18 bases between the two germline ends. For the CDR3, the DNA is TGTGCCAGCAGCCCCGGGCCTAGCGGACAGACCGGGGAGCTGTTTTTT. This encodes CASSPGPSGQTGELFF.

Many counts were recorded for this clonotype. This sequence joins TRBV9 and TRBJ2-6, with D tentatively TRBD2 (6 bases). The ends were cut back, 3 bases at V and 1 base at J, with 8 bases in the middle. Looked up from germline, CDR1 is SGDLS and CDR2 is YYNGEE. This CDR3 is 15 amino acids long. The CDR3 DNA follows: TGTGCCAGCAGCGCCGGGAGTTCTGGGGCCAACGTCCTGACTTTC. Encoded protein: CASSAGSSGANVLTF. The variable domain in full, with the rest retrieved from reference TRBV9 and TRBJ2-6, is DSGVTQTPKHLITATGQRVTLRCSPRSGDLSVYWYQQSLDQGLQFLIQYYNGEERAKGNILERFSAQQFPDLHSELNLSSLELGDSALYFCASSAGSSGANVLTFGAGSRLTVL.

Ten or more counts support this clonotype. V usage is TRBV9 and J usage is TRBJ2-1; 9 nucleotides line up with TRBD2. Germline CDR1 SGDLS, CDR2 YYNGEE. V was clipped by 4 bases and J by 1 base; unmatched bases: 3. The CDR3 is 15 amino acids. The CDR3, as DNA: TGTGCCAGCAGCCTTAGCGGGGGATCCTACAATGAGCAGTTCTTC. Protein product: CASSLSGGSYNEQFF.

This clonotype was recorded at least ten times. V and J are TRBV9 and TRBJ1-3; D remains unclear. Germline V gene data show CDR1 as SGDLS and CDR2 as YYNGEE. CDR3 size: 16 residues. V dropped 3 bases and J dropped 0 bases, with 13 bases sitting between them. The CDR3 sequence is CASSDLGGISGNTIYF. The CDR3 coding sequence is TGTGCCAGCAGCGACCTCGGCGGAATCTCTGGAAACACCATATATTTT.

This clonotype was observed many times. J is TRBJ2-2 and V is TRBV9, with 7 bases identical to TRBD2. The germline gives CDR1 SGDLS, CDR2 YYNGEE. This CDR3 is 16 amino acids long. With 0 bases clipped from V and 3 bases from J, the junction kept 5 bases outside the gene matches. CDR3 sequence reads: CASSVAGLEDTGELFF. The CDR3 DNA is TGTGCCAGCAGCGTAGCCGGACTAGAGGACACCGGGGAGCTGTTTTTT.

This clonotype was counted at least ten times. J is TRBJ2-2 and V is TRBV9, with TRBD2 matching over 15 bases. Trimming removed 3 bases from V and 4 bases from J; junction bases left unmatched: 7. This CDR3 comprises 18 residues. Germline CDR1 is SGDLS and CDR2 is YYNGEE. This CDR3 is CASSGGLAGGGVTGELFF. For the CDR3, the DNA is TGTGCCAGCAGCGGCGGACTAGCGGGGGGGGGTGTCACCGGGGAGCTGTTTTTT.

Judged by abundance, this clonotype is medium-sized (0.01 to 0.1%). The rearrangement links TRBV9 to TRBJ2-7; 8 nucleotides align to TRBD1. J gave up 2 bases and V 0 bases, and 4 bases lay outside the gene matches. In germline, CDR1 is SGDLS, CDR2 YYNGEE. This CDR3 has 15 residues. CDR3 amino acids: CASSVDGTGPYEQYF. The DNA of the CDR3 is TGTGCCAGCAGCGTAGATGGGACAGGCCCCTACGAGCAGTACTTC.

This clonotype has a count of ten or more. This chain uses TRBV9 with TRBJ2-2; 9 bases match TRBD1. Germline trimming cut 3 bases from V and 4 bases from J; bases unmatched to any gene: 19. CDR1 is SGDLS and CDR2 is YYNGEE in the germline V gene. This CDR3 region has 20 residues. The CDR3 loop reads CASSEPSRDRDFRGTGELFF. The CDR3 DNA is TGTGCCAGCAGCGAGCCCAGCCGGGACAGGGATTTCAGGGGCACCGGGGAGCTGTTTTTT.

This clonotype was detected ten times or more. This sequence joins TRBV9 and TRBJ2-2; no definite D call. With 0 bases removed from V and 4 bases from J, the gap between germline ends came to 10 bases. The CDR3 totals 15 residues. Germline CDR1 reads SGDLS; CDR2 reads YYNGEE. Here the CDR3 reads CASSVVYDGTGELFF. The CDR3 DNA follows: TGTGCCAGCAGCGTAGTTTACGATGGCACCGGGGAGCTGTTTTTT.

This clonotype was seen ten or more times. The gene calls are TRBV9 and TRBJ2-2; D is uncertain. CDR3 length equals 12 residues. Germline V gene data show CDR1 as SGDLS and CDR2 as YYNGEE. Deletions cut 1 base from V and 2 bases from J, with 0 bases between. The CDR3 DNA follows: TGTGCCAGCAGCGTAAACACCGGGGAGCTGTTTTTT. Protein sequence: CASSVNTGELFF.

This clonotype was recorded at least ten times. The V and J genes are TRBV9 and TRBJ2-1; D may be TRBD1 or TRBD2 (6 bases each). Trimming stripped 5 bases from V and 8 bases from J, with 14 bases between. CDR1 is SGDLS and CDR2 is YYNGEE in the germline V gene. CDR3 length equals 13 residues. This CDR3 is CASRGGSGHEQFF. CDR3 coding DNA: TGTGCCAGCAGAGGGGGTAGCGGCCATGAGCAGTTCTTC. Full variable domain (remainder filled in from reference TRBV9 and TRBJ2-1): DSGVTQTPKHLITATGQRVTLRCSPRSGDLSVYWYQQSLDQGLQFLIQYYNGEERAKGNILERFSAQQFPDLHSELNLSSLELGDSALYFCASRGGSGHEQFFGPGTRLTVL.

Ten or more counts support this clonotype. The CDR3 is CASSVRDSDFSYNEQFF. The CDR3 DNA follows: TGTGCCAGCAGCGTCCGGGACAGCGATTTCTCCTACAATGAGCAGTTCTTC. V and J are TRBV9 and TRBJ2-1, with 7 bases fitting TRBD1. Per germline, CDR1 SGDLS and CDR2 YYNGEE. CDR3 size: 17 residues. V trimming: 2 bases; J trimming: 0 bases; junction bases outside the gene matches: 8.

This clonotype was observed at least ten times. The rearrangement joins TRBV9 to TRBJ2-2; the match to TRBD1 covers 9 bases. The CDR3 has 14 amino acids. From germline, CDR1 is SGDLS and CDR2 YYNGEE. With 5 bases clipped from V and 6 bases from J, the junction kept 5 bases outside the gene matches. The CDR3 nucleotides are TGTGCCAGCAGGTGGACAGGGGCCTCCGGGGAGCTGTTTTTT. This gives the protein CASRWTGASGELFF.

This clonotype was detected ten times or more. The genes are TRBV9 and TRBJ2-3; the match to TRBD2 covers 9 bases. Germline V gene lookup returns CDR1 SGDLS and CDR2 YYNGEE. V lost 3 bases, J lost 2 bases, and 7 bases stayed unmatched. This CDR3 comprises 16 residues. The CDR3 here is CASSGGLAGATDTQYF. The CDR3 bases are TGTGCCAGCAGCGGGGGGTTAGCGGGAGCCACAGATACGCAGTATTTT.

Ten or more counts support this clonotype. DNA for the CDR3: TGTGCCAGCAGCGTAGGACGTGAGCAGTTCTTC. Residues: CASSVGREQFF. This chain joins TRBV9 and TRBJ2-1; D not certain. This CDR3 comprises 11 residues. The germline CDR1 and CDR2 sequences are SGDLS and YYNGEE. V lost 0 bases, J lost 9 bases, and 4 bases lay in between.

This clonotype was seen at least ten times. The chain is built from TRBV9 and TRBJ2-7, with 9 bases fitting TRBD2. The CDR3 totals 15 residues. V trimming: 0 bases; J trimming: 1 base; junction bases outside the gene matches: 2. Germline V gene lookup returns CDR1 SGDLS and CDR2 YYNGEE. In DNA form, the CDR3 reads TGTGCCAGCAGCGTAGAAAGCGGGAGGTCCTACGAGCAGTACTTC. Protein product: CASSVESGRSYEQYF.

This clonotype was seen at least ten times. The chain couples TRBV9 to TRBJ2-5; D might be TRBD1 (6 bases). V was pared by 0 bases and J by 3 bases, with 9 bases between. Germline V lookup: CDR1 SGDLS, CDR2 YYNGEE. This CDR3 region has 14 residues. CDR3 sequence reads: CASSVGSGEETQYF. CDR3 DNA: TGTGCCAGCAGCGTAGGTTCAGGGGAAGAGACCCAGTACTTC.